These 10 T cell receptor beta chains were all obtained from the same sample, sequenced in a study of glioma-infiltrating T cells. The iRepertoire nested amplicon-rescue multiplex PCR amplified TCR alpha and beta CDR3s from RNA. Each CDR3 protein gets one entry after TCRdb re-called the multiplex PCR reads with MiXCR. The sample has 95,000 to 150,000 distinct CDR3 sequences; roughly 23% are singletons. Sequences were obtained from glioma tissue, nonneoplastic brain tissue, or PBMCs (not recorded which). These receptors originate from a human donor with low-grade glioma or glioblastoma, undergoing nonglioma brain surgery, or in good health (not recorded which).

The chain links TRBV11-1 to TRBJ2-5, with 14 bases lining up with TRBD2. CDR3 length: 16 amino acids. V trimming: 4 bases; J trimming: 4 bases; junction bases outside the gene matches: 5. Germline V lookup: CDR1 SGHAT, CDR2 FQDESV (reference sequence). The CDR3 sequence is CASSSGLAGGGETQYF. CDR3 sequence (DNA): TGTGCCAGCAGCTCCGGACTAGCGGGAGGAGGAGAGACCCAGTACTTC. The full variable domain, with the rest looked up from reference TRBV11-1 and TRBJ2-5, is EAEVAQSPRYKITEKSQAVAFWCDPISGHATLYWYRQILGQGPELLVQFQDESVVDDSQLPKDRFSAERLKGVDSTLKIQPAELGDSAMYLCASSSGLAGGGETQYFGPGTRLLVL.

Note on this clonotype: A much larger clone lies one base from this, so it may be a read error. In DNA form, the CDR3 reads TGTGCCAGCGACAGGGTGCAAGAGACCCAGTACTTC. It specifies CASDRVQETQYF. The chain has TRBV28 and TRBJ2-5; 7 bases align to TRBD1. The V gene end was trimmed by 8 bases and the J gene end by 2 bases; junction bases not matched to a gene: 2. Germline V gene lookup returns CDR1 MDHEN and CDR2 SYDVKM. The length of the CDR3 is 12 residues.

This clonotype was seen only once. Mismatch with germline at one junction end may stem from a read error. V and J are TRBV6-1 and TRBJ1-5; 8 bases are a match to TRBD1. Per germline, CDR1 MNHNS and CDR2 SASEGT. This CDR3 comprises 15 residues. The CDR3 region is CASSSLGQGNQRQHF. CDR3 nucleotides: TGTGCCAGCAGCTCACTCGGACAGGGCAATCAGCGCCAGCATTTT.

This clonotype was seen repeatedly, ten times or more. The chain carries TRBV20-1 and TRBJ2-1; TRBD2 aligns across 7 bases. The V and J ends lost 0 bases and 4 bases, in that order; junction bases with no gene match: 6. The CDR3 length is 15 residues. The germline V gene encodes CDR1 DFQATT and CDR2 SNEGSKA (reference sequence). CDR3 protein: CSARDAAGPYNEQFF. The CDR3 nucleotides are TGCAGTGCTAGAGATGCAGCGGGACCGTACAATGAGCAGTTCTTC.

This clonotype occurred many times. The V call is TRBV27, the J call TRBJ2-2; D gene ambiguous. The CDR3 contains 13 residues. V lost 5 bases and J 6 bases, leaving 10 bases between the germline ends. Germline V gene sequence: CDR1 MNHEY, CDR2 SMNVEV (reference sequence). The CDR3 sequence: CASSPLGAGELFF. CDR3 in DNA: TGTGCCAGCAGTCCGCTAGGTGCCGGGGAGCTGTTTTTT.

This clonotype was observed a few times. This could be a read error, since a much larger clone is one nucleotide away. The chain has TRBV7-2 and TRBJ2-1, with 7 bases aligning to TRBD2. Per the germline V gene, CDR1 is SGHTA and CDR2 is FQGNSA. Unmatched junction bases numbered 7, after V lost 8 bases and J lost 9 bases. This CDR3 comprises 12 residues. The DNA for the CDR3 is TGTGCCAGCGGGGAGGGGAGCAGTGAGCAGTTCTTC. Encoded protein: CASGEGSSEQFF. Full variable domain (rest looked up from reference TRBV7-2 and TRBJ2-1): GAGVSQSPSNKVTEKGKDVELRCDPISGHTALYWYRQSLGQGLEFLIYFQGNSAPDKSGLPSDRFSAERTGGSVSTLTIQRTQQEDSAVYLCASGEGSSEQFFGPGTRLTVL.

This clonotype was found many times. The rearrangement uses TRBV20-1 and TRBJ1-6, with no clear D. V shed 2 bases and J shed 5 bases, with 13 bases lying between them. The CDR3 sequence is 15 residues long. Per germline, CDR1 DFQATT and CDR2 SNEGSKA (reference sequence). CDR3 DNA: TGCAGTGCTAGAATCCCCGGGAGGAATAATTCACCCCTCCACTTT. Translation: CSARIPGRNNSPLHF.

The CDR3 sequence is CASSSQPSYEQYF. The DNA of the CDR3 is TGTGCCAGCAGCTCACAGCCCTCCTACGAGCAGTACTTC. The chain joins TRBV7-9 to TRBJ2-7; D unclear. V lost 4 bases, J lost 0 bases, and 7 bases lay in between. CDR3 length equals 13 residues. The V gene's germline CDR1 is SEHNR and CDR2 FQNEAQ (reference sequence).

This clonotype was observed many times. The rearrangement joins TRBV29-1 to TRBJ2-3, with 7 bases fitting TRBD1. Germline V gene sequence: CDR1 SQVTM, CDR2 ANQGSEA. Trimming took 6 bases from V and 2 from J; bases not matched to a gene: 8. CDR3 length: 14 residues. The CDR3 DNA reads as TGCAGCGTCGGCCGACAGGGCCCCACAGATACGCAGTATTTT. Protein: CSVGRQGPTDTQYF.

This clonotype was detected many times. This chain connects TRBV10-3 to TRBJ1-1; D call uncertain. Germline-derived CDR1 and CDR2 are ENHRY and SYGVKD. This CDR3 spans 14 amino acids. Deletions cut 5 bases from V and 3 bases from J, with 13 bases between. CDR3 DNA sequence: TGTGCCATCAGTACTGAGGGCGCCTACACTGAAGCTTTCTTT. Amino acid sequence: CAISTEGAYTEAFF.